These T cell receptor beta chains were read from a single sample in a study of cytomegalovirus exposure and HLA in healthy donors. Assay used: immunoSEQ multiplex PCR; TCRdb lists only in-frame clones, some missing. The sample has roughly 140,000 clones, around 79% seen once. The sample consisted of PBMCs. The receptors come from a young man in good health and CMV-seropositive. Each CDR3 is given with its conserved first and last residue. The order of the fields is J gene, D gene, V gene, clone size, CDR3 protein, CDR3 DNA. A D gene is named only where the DNA matches it firmly. Size is omitted from some rows. Given values are once, few, many or a class for expanded clones.

TRBJ2-5 | - | TRBV2 | - | CASSEVPAGGETQYF | TGTGCCAGCAGTGAAGTACCGGCCGGCGGAGAGACCCAGTACTTC
TRBJ2-7 | - | TRBV30 | - | CAWSHSGYEQYF | TGTGCCTGGAGTCATTCGGGGTACGAGCAGTACTTC
TRBJ2-2 | - | TRBV5-6 | - | CASSPAPSRSGELFF | TGTGCCAGCAGCCCTGCCCCATCCCGGTCCGGGGAGCTGTTTTTT
TRBJ2-6 | - | TRBV28 | - | CASSLPYSGANVLTF | TGTGCCAGCAGTTTACCGTACTCTGGGGCCAACGTCCTGACTTTC
TRBJ1-4 | - | TRBV5-1 | - | CASSLVEAGGAGEKLFF | TGCGCCAGCAGCTTGGTTGAAGCGGGAGGGGCGGGCGAAAAACTGTTTTTT
TRBJ2-5 | TRBD2 | TRBV5-5 | - | CASSQASGQGGTQYF | TGTGCCAGCAGCCAGGCTAGCGGGCAGGGTGGGACCCAGTACTTC
TRBJ1-2 | - | TRBV19 | once | CASSIEAYYGYTF | TGTGCCAGTAGTATCGAGGCCTACTATGGCTACACCTTC
TRBJ2-7 | TRBD1 | TRBV4-3 | - | CASSHGSGTGSTYEQYF | TGCGCCAGCAGCCATGGATCCGGGACAGGAAGTACCTACGAGCAGTACTTC
TRBJ2-1 | - | TRBV5-4 | - | CASSSGGGGTYNEQFF | TGTGCCAGCAGCTCCGGAGGGGGGGGTACCTACAATGAGCAGTTCTTC
TRBJ2-1 | TRBD2 | TRBV19 | few | CASSIDSLAGSSSYNEQFF | TGTGCCAGTAGTATAGATTCCCTAGCGGGGTCTAGCTCCTACAATGAGCAGTTCTTC
TRBJ2-1 | TRBD2 | TRBV28 | - | CASTEVGTSSYNEQFF | TGTGCCAGCACCGAGGTGGGGACTAGCTCCTACAATGAGCAGTTCTTC
TRBJ2-1 | - | TRBV11-2 | - | CASSLGGSRYNEQFF | TGTGCCAGCAGCTTAGGAGGGAGTAGGTACAATGAGCAGTTCTTC
TRBJ2-3 | TRBD2 | TRBV5-8 | - | CASSHPGGSTDTQYF | TGTGCCAGCAGCCATCCGGGGGGGAGCACAGATACGCAGTATTTT
TRBJ2-7 | TRBD1 | TRBV2 | - | CASTRRQGYEQYF | TGTGCCAGCACCCGAAGACAGGGATACGAGCAGTACTTC
TRBJ1-4 | - | TRBV27 | - | CASSLTFATNEKLFF | TGTGCCAGCAGTTTAACTTTTGCAACTAATGAAAAACTGTTTTTT
TRBJ2-7 | TRBD1 | TRBV27 | - | CASSLLRQGSYEQYF | TGTGCCAGCAGCCTGCTACGACAGGGTTCCTACGAGCAGTACTTC
TRBJ2-7 | TRBD1 | TRBV7-7 | once | CASSRDRDYEQYF | TGTGCCAGCAGCCGGGACAGAGACTACGAGCAGTACTTC
TRBJ2-7 | - | TRBV19 | - | CASSMGQGRHYEQYF | TGTGCCAGTAGTATGGGGCAGGGTAGACATTACGAGCAGTACTTC
TRBJ1-6 | TRBD1 | TRBV13 | - | CASSIGTGVGGSPLHF | TGTGCCAGCAGCATCGGAACAGGGGTTGGTGGATCACCCCTCCACTTT
TRBJ1-2 | - | TRBV6-1 | once | CASKPPFLGVWGYTF | TGTGCCAGCAAACCCCCCTTTTTAGGGGTATGGGGCTACACCTTC
TRBJ1-2 | TRBD1 | TRBV7-2 | few | CASRETGGYGYTF | TGTGCCAGCAGAGAGACAGGGGGCTATGGCTACACCTTC
TRBJ2-3 | - | TRBV7-6 | - | CASSPHPAGSTDTQYF | TGTGCCAGCAGCCCCCACCCGGCGGGTAGCACAGATACGCAGTATTTT
TRBJ1-5 | - | TRBV7-9 | - | CASSLGDTLNQPQHF | TGTGCCAGCAGCTTAGGGGACACCCTAAATCAGCCCCAGCATTTT
TRBJ1-5 | TRBD1 | TRBV19 | - | CASSQGASQPQHF | TGTGCCAGTTCACAGGGGGCTAGCCAGCCCCAGCATTTT
TRBJ2-1 | - | TRBV4-1 | - | CASSQDRGPYNEQFF | TGCGCCAGCAGCCAAGACAGGGGACCCTACAATGAGCAGTTCTTC
TRBJ2-1 | - | TRBV10-1 | - | CASSAGHPNNEQFF | TGCGCCAGCAGTGCTGGACACCCGAACAATGAGCAGTTCTTC
TRBJ1-1 | - | TRBV6-1 | - | CASSAGTLNTEAFF | TGTGCCAGCAGTGCCGGGACACTGAACACTGAAGCTTTCTTT
TRBJ1-2 | - | TRBV11-2 | - | CASSWEAGAPYGYTF | TGTGCCAGCAGCTGGGAGGCCGGGGCCCCATATGGCTACACCTTC
TRBJ2-2 | - | TRBV28 | once | CASSLARAIGELFF | TGTGCCAGCAGTTTGGCCAGGGCGATCGGGGAGCTGTTTTTT
TRBJ2-1 | TRBD2 | TRBV25-1 | - | CASSSAGGSHNEQFF | TGTGCCAGCAGTTCAGCGGGAGGGTCCCACAATGAGCAGTTCTTC
TRBJ1-6 | TRBD1 | TRBV5-4 | - | CASSYPGQGNSPLHF | TGTGCCAGCAGCTATCCGGGACAGGGAAATTCACCCCTCCACTTT
TRBJ1-5 | - | TRBV4-2 | - | CASSHPNSENQPQHF | TGTGCCAGCAGCCATCCTAACAGTGAAAATCAGCCCCAGCATTTT
TRBJ2-7 | - | TRBV14 | - | CASSLVSGREQYF | TGTGCCAGCAGCCTCGTGTCGGGTCGCGAGCAGTACTTC
TRBJ1-1 | - | TRBV9 | - | CASSAQGTEAFF | TGTGCCAGCAGCGCACAGGGTACTGAAGCTTTCTTT
TRBJ1-1 | - | TRBV4-2 | few | CASSQDHEIEAFF | TGTGCCAGCAGCCAAGATCACGAGATAGAAGCTTTCTTT
TRBJ2-3 | - | TRBV30 | few | CAWSVLAGTSTDTQYF | TGTGCCTGGAGTGTACTTGCAGGGACAAGCACAGATACGCAGTATTTT
TRBJ2-3 | - | TRBV5-6 | once | CASSLGRTGQRRTDTQYF | TGTGCCAGCAGCTTGGGACGGACCGGACAGAGACGCACAGATACGCAGTATTTT
TRBJ1-1 | - | TRBV30 | - | CAWGRMNTEAFF | TGTGCCTGGGGGAGAATGAACACTGAAGCTTTCTTT
TRBJ2-3 | TRBD1 | TRBV5-6 | - | CASSSTQTGAYTDTQYF | TGTGCCAGCAGCTCGACCCAGACAGGGGCCTACACAGATACGCAGTATTTT
TRBJ1-1 | - | TRBV4-3 | - | CASSQEWGLTADTEAFF | TGCGCCAGCAGCCAAGAATGGGGTTTAACAGCGGACACTGAAGCTTTCTTT